This T cell receptor (beta chain) was identified during a study of T cell responses to AZD1222 COVID-19 vaccine. Study findings and constraints: A rise in Spike-specific TCR breadth and depth followed two AZD1222 doses. Donors were chiefly white British, with a greater number of females, and clonal diversity was perhaps underestimated.

Worth noting for this clone: What it binds is unknown.

Looked up from germline, CDR1 is KGHDR and CDR2 is SFDVKD. There are 16 residues in the CDR3. Unmatched junction bases numbered 5, after V lost 7 bases and J lost 2 bases. Here immunoSEQ multiplex PCR was the method, and the copy in TCRdb shows in-frame clones only, minus some. Among about 100,000 clones listed, 80% to 95% were seen once. The sequence was obtained from an adult in good health. The sequencing used peripheral blood, collected on day 0 of AZD1222 vaccination. The chain employs TRBV24-1 and TRBJ2-3, with 13 bases that match TRBD2. The DNA for the CDR3 is TGTGCCACCAGACCTGGACTAGCGGGAGCCACAGATACGCAGTATTTT. This gives the protein CATRPGLAGATDTQYF.